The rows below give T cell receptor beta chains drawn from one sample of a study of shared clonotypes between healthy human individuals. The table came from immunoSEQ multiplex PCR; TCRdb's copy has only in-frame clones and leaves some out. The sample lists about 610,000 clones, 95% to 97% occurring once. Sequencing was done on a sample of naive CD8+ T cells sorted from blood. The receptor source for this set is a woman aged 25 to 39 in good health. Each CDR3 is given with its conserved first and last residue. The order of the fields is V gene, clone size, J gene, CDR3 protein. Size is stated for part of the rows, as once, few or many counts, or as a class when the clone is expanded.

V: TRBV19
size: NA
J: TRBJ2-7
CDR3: CASSEAEGFNEQYF

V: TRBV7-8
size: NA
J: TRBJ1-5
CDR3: CASSSTEVGNQPQHF

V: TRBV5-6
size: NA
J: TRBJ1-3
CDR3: CASSLGAGNTIYF

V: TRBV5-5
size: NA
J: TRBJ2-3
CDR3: CASSVQGTDTQYF

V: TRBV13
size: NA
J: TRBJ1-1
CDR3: CASSGQGSLNTEAFF

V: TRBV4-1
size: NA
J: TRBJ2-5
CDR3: CASSQDPGGVETQYF

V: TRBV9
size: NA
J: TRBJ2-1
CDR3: CASSVMGAEQFF

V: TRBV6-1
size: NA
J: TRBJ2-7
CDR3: CASRVGGSYEQYF

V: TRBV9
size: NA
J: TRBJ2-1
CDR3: CASSAFSGRAGDEQFF

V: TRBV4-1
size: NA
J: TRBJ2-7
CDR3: CASSQGRNYEQYF

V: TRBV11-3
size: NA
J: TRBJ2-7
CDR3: CASSPGTGEGYEQYF

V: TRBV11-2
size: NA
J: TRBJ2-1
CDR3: CASSLSGSLNEQFF

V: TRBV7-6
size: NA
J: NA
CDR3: CASSLPSSGSSYEQYF

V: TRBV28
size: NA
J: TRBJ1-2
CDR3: CASSLMPVYGYTF

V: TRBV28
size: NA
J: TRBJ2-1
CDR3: CASSSPVGGGYNEQFF

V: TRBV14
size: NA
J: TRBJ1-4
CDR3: CASSQGRVSGEKLFF

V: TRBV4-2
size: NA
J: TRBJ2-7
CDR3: CASSQTRTYEQYF

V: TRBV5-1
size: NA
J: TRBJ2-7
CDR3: CASSDERAAYEQYF

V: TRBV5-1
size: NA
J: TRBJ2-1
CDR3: CASSLEGGTSYNEQFF

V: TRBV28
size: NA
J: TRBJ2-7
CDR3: CASTLSGTGAYEQYF

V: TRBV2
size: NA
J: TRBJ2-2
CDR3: CASTGGSRTGELFF

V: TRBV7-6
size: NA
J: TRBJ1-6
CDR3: CASSLDRNNSPLHF

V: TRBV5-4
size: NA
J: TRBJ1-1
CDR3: CASRYGRNTEAFF

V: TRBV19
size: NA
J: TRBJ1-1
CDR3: CASSQGVLYVDTEAFF

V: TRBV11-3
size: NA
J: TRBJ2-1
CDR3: CASSLGGGTGVGNEQFF

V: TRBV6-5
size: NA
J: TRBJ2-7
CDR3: CASSRDLAGASEQYF

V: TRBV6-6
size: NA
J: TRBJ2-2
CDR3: CASSSPETGELFF

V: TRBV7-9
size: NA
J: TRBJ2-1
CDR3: CASSLDSLDITHNEQFF

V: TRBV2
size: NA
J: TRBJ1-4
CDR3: CASSEGGGNVSEKLFF

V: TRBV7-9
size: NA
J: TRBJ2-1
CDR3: CASQRDESSYNEQFF

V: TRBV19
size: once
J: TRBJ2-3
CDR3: CASRQRGEDTQYF

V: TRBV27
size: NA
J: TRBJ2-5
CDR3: CASSPGQGLMETQYF

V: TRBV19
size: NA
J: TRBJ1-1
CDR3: CASSIGDSLNTEAFF

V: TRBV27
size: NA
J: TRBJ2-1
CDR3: CASSASTWTSGYNEQFF

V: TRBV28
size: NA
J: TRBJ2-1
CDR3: CASSFPLTSPSDNEQFF

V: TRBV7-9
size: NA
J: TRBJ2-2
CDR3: CASSPAQGETGELFF

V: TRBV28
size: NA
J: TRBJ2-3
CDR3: CASHEGRPKMTDTQYF

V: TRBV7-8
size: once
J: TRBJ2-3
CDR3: CASSSPQGGVDTQYF

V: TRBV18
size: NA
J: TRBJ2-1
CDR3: CASSPPRGVGNEQFF

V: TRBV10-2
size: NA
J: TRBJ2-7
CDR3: CASSVAGAYEQYF

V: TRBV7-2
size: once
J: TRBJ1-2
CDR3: CASSFTNYGYTF

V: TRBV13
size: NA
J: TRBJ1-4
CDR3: CASSLKGGPHEKLFF

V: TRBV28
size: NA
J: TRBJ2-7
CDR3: CAADNSYEQYF

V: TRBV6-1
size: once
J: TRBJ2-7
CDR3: CASSEAALAGASHEQYF

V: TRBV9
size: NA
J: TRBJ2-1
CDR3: CASSRFEGGEQFF